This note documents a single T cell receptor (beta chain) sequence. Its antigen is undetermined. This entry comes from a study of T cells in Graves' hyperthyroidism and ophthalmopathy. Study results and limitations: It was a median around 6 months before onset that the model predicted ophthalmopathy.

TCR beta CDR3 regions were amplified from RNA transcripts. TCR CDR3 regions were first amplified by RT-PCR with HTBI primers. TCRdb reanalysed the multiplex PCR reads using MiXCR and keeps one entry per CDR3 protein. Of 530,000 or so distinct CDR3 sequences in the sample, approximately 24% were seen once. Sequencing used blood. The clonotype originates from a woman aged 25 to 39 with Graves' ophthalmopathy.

CDR3 sequence reads: CASSYRTSGQYF. DNA for the CDR3: TGTGCCAGCAGTTATCGGACTAGCGGCCAGTATTTT. The rearrangement joins TRBV6-2 or TRBV6-3 to TRBJ2-3; 10 nucleotides align to TRBD2. Germline loops: CDR1 MNHEY, CDR2 SVGEGT. The CDR3 length is 12 residues. The trim removed 3 bases at V and 12 bases at J, leaving 3 bases unmatched.